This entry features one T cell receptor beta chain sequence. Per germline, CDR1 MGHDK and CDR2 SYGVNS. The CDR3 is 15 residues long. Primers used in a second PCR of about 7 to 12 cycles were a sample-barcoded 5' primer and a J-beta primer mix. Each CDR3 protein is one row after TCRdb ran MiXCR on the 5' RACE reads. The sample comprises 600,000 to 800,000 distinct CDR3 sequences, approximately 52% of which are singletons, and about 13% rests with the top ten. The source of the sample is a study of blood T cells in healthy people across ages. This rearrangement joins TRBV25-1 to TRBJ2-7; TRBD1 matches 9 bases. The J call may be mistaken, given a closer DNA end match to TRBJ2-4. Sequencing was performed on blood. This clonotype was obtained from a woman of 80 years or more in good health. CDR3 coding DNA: TGTGCCAGCAGTGAATCCCCCGGGACAGGGAACATTCAGTACTTC. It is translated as CASSESPGTGNIQYF.